The present entry profiles one TCR beta chain with its context. Which antigen it targets is not known. Base quality data are lacking; no much larger clone is found one base away. This sample is part of a study of blood T cell repertoires in COVID-19 (dated by TCRdb to the early 2020s). The study in broad terms: Samples covering the acute and convalescent phases of COVID-19 were provided by collaborators in the United States, Italy and Spain. The material from the prospective study consisted of cDNA or gDNA derived from T cells, B-cell-depleted T cells, or PBMCs. Deeply sampled blood TCRbeta repertoires from subjects exposed to, actively infected with, or recovered from COVID-19 were included in the dataset. The repertoires were made available in a free public database intended to serve as a resource for research on the immune response to SARS-CoV-2. The samples were drawn from two sources: the first 160 participants of the ongoing ImmuneRACE study, and 950 to 1,500 subjects contributed by 6 global collaborators. Nearly every sample came with metadata listing a de-identified subject ID, COVID-19 status, age in years and sex. Where HLA class I and class II types were available, the types were taken from metadata supplied by the sample provider, not from assay-based typing. What the authors observed across the whole study: The amount of clinical and demographic metadata varied by source and participant and was provided uncurated.

The CDR3 runs 16 residues from the cysteine to the phenylalanine. CDR3 DNA only is kept here, 48 bases in frame from base 1. The germline V gene provides CDR1 SGHTA and CDR2 FQGNSA. Trimming costs V 5 bases and J 0 bases, and their ends lie 16 bases apart. One collaborating source in Seattle enrolled patients during active infection and followed them longitudinally through the course of disease. Collaborating institutions collected whole blood in K2EDTA tubes following their own protocols. Collaborator samples were shipped for TCRbeta analysis as frozen whole blood, isolated PBMCs, or DNA extracted from either sample type. TCRbeta CDR3 regions were amplified from genomic DNA using the immunoSEQ Assay, a bias-controlled multiplex PCR. In the original analysis: Nucleated cell counts per sample were estimated from amplification of reference gene primers within the assay. Sequence reads were collapsed and filtered to measure the absolute abundance of every unique TCRbeta CDR3 rearrangement. For each sample, productive Simpson clonality was calculated as the square root of Simpson's diversity index across productive rearrangements. The source is immuneACCESS, and TCRdb retained only in-frame sequences with V and J called. Part of the clones is not carried over; for the studies checked, unresolved V genes explain less than half of this, and the remainder is unexplained. V and J calls and clone size are those listed in that table; D and trimming were worked out from the DNA. This sample has 350,000 to 400,000 clones in its table, and 70% to 90% of those were observed once. The ten largest clones represent 7% to 7.5% of the sample.

This receptor was obtained from a woman aged 55-69 years with COVID-19, enrolled during active disease. The rearrangement joined TRBV7-2 to TRBJ1-1, with the D gene not clear enough to name. Sequenced input: peripheral blood. The CDR3 reads as follows: CASSPSLRRMNTEAFF. The sequenced DNA: TGTGCCAGCAGCCCCTCTCTTAGGCGGATGAACACTGAAGCTTTCTTT.